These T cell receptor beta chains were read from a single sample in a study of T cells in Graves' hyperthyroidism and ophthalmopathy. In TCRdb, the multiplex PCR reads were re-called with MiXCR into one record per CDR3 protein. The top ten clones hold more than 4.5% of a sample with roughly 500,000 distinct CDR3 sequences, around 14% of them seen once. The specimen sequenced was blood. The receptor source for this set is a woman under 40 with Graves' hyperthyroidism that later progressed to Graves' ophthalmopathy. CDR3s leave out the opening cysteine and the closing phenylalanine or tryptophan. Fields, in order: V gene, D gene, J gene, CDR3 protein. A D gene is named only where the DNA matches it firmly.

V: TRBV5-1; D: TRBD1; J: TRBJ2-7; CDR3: ASSYPPGQGSNEQY
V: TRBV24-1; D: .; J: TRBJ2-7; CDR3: ATSGTENYEQY
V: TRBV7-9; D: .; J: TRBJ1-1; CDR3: ASSQHGVGNTEAF
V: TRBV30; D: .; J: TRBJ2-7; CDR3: AWSPGLSYEQY
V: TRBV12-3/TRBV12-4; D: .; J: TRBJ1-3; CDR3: ASSQTGSYSGNTIY
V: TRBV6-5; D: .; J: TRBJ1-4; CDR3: ASSYDTTNEKLF
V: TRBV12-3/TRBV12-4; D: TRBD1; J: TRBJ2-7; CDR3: ASSLGQGHEQY
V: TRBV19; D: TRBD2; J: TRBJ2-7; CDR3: ASRKTSGSSYEQY
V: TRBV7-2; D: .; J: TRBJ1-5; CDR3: ASSLVYGAAQPQH
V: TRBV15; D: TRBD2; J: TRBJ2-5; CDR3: ATSGGGRGPVETQY
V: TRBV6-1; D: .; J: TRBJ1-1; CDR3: ASSYRDQLNTEAF
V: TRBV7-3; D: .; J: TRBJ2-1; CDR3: ASSLSANEQF
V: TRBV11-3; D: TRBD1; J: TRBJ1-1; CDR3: ASSPRVGTASNTEAF
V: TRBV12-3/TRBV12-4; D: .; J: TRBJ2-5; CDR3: ASSAGRQETQY
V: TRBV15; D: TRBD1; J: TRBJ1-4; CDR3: ATSSRGDSTNEKLF
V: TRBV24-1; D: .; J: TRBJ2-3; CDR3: ATSDLLDTQY
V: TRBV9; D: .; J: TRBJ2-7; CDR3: ASSVEYRGGEQY
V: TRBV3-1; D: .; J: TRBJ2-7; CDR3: ASTRKGSYEQY
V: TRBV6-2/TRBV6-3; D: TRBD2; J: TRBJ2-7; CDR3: ASRGGLAGGAREQY
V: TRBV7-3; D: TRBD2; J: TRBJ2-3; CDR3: ASSLTPLAGTDTQY
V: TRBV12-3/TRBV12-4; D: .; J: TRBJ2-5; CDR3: ASRPSTSIETQY
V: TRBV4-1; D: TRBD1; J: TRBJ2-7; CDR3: ASSQGQEVHEQY
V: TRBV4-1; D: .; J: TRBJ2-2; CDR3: ASSQPGRNKAGELF
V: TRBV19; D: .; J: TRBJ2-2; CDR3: ASRDPSNTGELF
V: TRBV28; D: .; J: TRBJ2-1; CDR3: ASSLTWREEQF
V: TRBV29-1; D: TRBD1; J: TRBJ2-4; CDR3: SVAVAGGLGDIQY
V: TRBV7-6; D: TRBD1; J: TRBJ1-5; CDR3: ASSLRDRGDYSNQPQH
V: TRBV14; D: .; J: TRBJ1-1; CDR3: ASSGSGTNTEAF
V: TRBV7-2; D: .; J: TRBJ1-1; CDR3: ASSLPYRAMNTEAF
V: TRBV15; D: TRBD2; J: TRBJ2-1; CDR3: ATSEVLSGEQF
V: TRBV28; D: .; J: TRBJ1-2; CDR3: ASSLSSWGEAGYT
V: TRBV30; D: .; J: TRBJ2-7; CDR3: ACKRQIYEQY
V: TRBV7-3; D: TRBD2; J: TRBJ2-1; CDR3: ASSLSTSGKFYNEQF
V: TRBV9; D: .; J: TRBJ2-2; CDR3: ASSVGSGDTGELF
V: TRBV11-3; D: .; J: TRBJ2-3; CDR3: ASSRTADTQY
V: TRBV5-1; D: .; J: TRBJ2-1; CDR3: ASSLWPAFGQGPSNEQF
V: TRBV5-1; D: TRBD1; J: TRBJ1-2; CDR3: ASTSGQGSYGYT
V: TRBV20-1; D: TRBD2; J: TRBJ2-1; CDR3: SAATSGGYNEQF
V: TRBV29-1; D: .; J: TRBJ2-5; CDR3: SVEARTQETQY
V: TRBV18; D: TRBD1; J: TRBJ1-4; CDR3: ASSPLTTGSEKLF
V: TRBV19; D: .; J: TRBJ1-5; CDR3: ASSLPRGQRLGSNQPQH
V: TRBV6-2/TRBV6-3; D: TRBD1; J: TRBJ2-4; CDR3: ASTRRQGASAQDIQY
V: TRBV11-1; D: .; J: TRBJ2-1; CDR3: ASSSDYSWSNEQF
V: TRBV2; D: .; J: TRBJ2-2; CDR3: ASSEGEWPNTGELF
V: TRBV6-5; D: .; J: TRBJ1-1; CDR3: ASSYQVNTEAF
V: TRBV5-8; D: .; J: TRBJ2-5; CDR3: ASSVGRMRETQY
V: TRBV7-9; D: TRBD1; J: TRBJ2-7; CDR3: ASSSPSGTGAYEQY
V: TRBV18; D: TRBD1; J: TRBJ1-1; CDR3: ASSPRVIQGASNTEAF
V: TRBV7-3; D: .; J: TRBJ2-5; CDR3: ASSRQNQETQY
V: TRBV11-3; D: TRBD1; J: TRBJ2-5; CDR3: ASSLGGQGGGETQY
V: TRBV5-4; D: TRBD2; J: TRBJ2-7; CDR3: ASSDGLGDSYEQY
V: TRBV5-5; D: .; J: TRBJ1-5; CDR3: ASSLVAVNQPQH
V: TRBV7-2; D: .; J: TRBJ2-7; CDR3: ASSLGPETYEQY
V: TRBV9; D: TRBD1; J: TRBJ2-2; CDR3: ASSDRQGANTGELF
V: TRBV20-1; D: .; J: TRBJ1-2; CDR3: SARASGQTDGYT
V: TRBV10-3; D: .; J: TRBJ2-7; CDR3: AISESTRGARYEQY
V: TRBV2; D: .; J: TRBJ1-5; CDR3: ASSTGHSNQPQH
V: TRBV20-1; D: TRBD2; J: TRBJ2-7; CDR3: SATAGGDHRSHEQY
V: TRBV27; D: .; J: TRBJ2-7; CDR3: ASSTWTDHYYEQY